The 20 T cell receptor beta chains below come from one sample, sequenced in a study of a mutant IDH1 vaccine in newly diagnosed glioma. What these receptors recognize is not known. Libraries were prepared by immunoSEQ multiplex PCR; TCRdb keeps only in-frame clonotypes and omits some of them. There are some 40,000 clones in the sample; roughly 79% occur only once, and about 5.2% lies in the top ten. The time point is: week 23, last vaccination. With topical imiquimod, each dose of the vaccine consisted of 300 ug of mutant IDH1 20-mer peptide. The sample in question was PBMCs, obtained from a glioma patient whose treatment included an IDH1 peptide vaccine. These receptors originate from a man aged 35-49 years with glioma.

CDR3 protein: CASSQDTLAGVYNEQFF. CDR3 in DNA: TGCGCCAGCAGCCAAGATACCCTAGCGGGGGTGTACAATGAGCAGTTCTTC. J is TRBJ2-1 and V is TRBV4-3, with 10 nucleotides matching TRBD2. From germline, CDR1 is LGHNA and CDR2 YSLEER. The CDR3 consists of 17 residues. The J segment lost 4 bases and the V segment lost 0 bases, leaving 6 bases of the junction unmatched.

The rearrangement uses TRBV7-9 and TRBJ2-5; D is uncertain. The J call is in doubt because the DNA end fits TRBJ2-7 better. The CDR3 runs to 15 residues. CDR1 SEHNR and CDR2 FQNEAQ come from the germline V gene (reference sequence). CDR3 region: CASSTTRPGSYEQYF. The CDR3 DNA reads as TGTGCCAGCAGCACAACCCGCCCCGGATCCTACGAGCAGTACTTC.

The chain employs TRBV6-5 and TRBJ1-6; 7 bases are shared with TRBD1. With 5 bases clipped from V and 4 bases from J, the junction kept 2 bases outside the gene matches. The CDR3 contains 14 residues. CDR1 and CDR2 (germline): MNHEY, SVGAGI. As DNA, the CDR3 is TGTGCCAGCAGTAAGACAGGGTATAATTCACCCCTCCACTTT. Encoded protein: CASSKTGYNSPLHF.

The chain links TRBV7-2 to TRBJ2-1; 7 positions agree with TRBD1. Trimming at V came to 5 bases and at J to 0 bases, leaving 1 base not matched to a gene. The germline CDR1 and CDR2 sequences are SGHTA and FQGNSA. The CDR3 runs 14 residues. DNA for the CDR3: TGTGCCAGCAGCCGGGACAGCTCCTACAATGAGCAGTTCTTC. Translated: CASSRDSSYNEQFF.

CDR3 sequence (DNA): TGTGCCAGCAGCCAGGACCTCTCTGGAAACACCATATATTTT. Amino acids: CASSQDLSGNTIYF. The chain has TRBV9 and TRBJ1-3; D unresolved. This CDR3 has 14 residues. CDR1 SGDLS and CDR2 YYNGEE come from the germline V gene. V was cut by 4 bases and J by 0 bases, with 8 bases left in between.

This sequence joins TRBV5-1 and TRBJ2-1; maybe TRBD2 (6 bases). The CDR3 consists of 16 residues. V was trimmed by 5 bases and J by 3 bases, leaving 18 bases between them. Germline V gives CDR1 SGHRS, CDR2 YFSETQ. DNA for the CDR3: TGCGCCAGCAGTCTCAACCGGGACTCCTTCTACAATGAGCAGTTCTTC. Amino acid sequence: CASSLNRDSFYNEQFF.

J is TRBJ2-3 and V is TRBV6-5; 12 bases are shared with TRBD1. J was trimmed by 6 bases and V by 6 bases; bases with no gene match: 7. Per the germline V gene, CDR1 is MNHEY and CDR2 is SVGAGI. This CDR3 contains 15 residues. The CDR3 DNA reads as TGTGCCAGCAGCGTAGGGACAGGGGGCTCGGATACGCAGTATTTT. Amino acids: CASSVGTGGSDTQYF.

This clone is deemed medium-sized. The chain recombines TRBV4-2 with TRBJ2-3, with 11 nucleotides matching TRBD2. The V segment lost 1 base and the J segment 0 bases; nucleotides outside the gene matches: 9. CDR1 LGHNA and CDR2 YNFKEQ come from the germline V gene. The CDR3 is made up of 19 amino acids. CDR3 bases: TGTGCCAGCAGCCAAGGGGAGGCTAGCGGGAGGTTGAGCACAGATACGCAGTATTTT. It encodes CASSQGEASGRLSTDTQYF.

The chain recombines TRBV4-3 with TRBJ2-7, with D possibly TRBD2 on 6 matching bases. Germline V gene lookup returns CDR1 LGHNA and CDR2 YSLEER. Trimming removed 0 bases at V and 0 bases at J, with 15 bases between. CDR3 size: 17 residues. Here the CDR3 reads CASSQDFGGILSYEQYF. For the CDR3, the DNA is TGCGCCAGCAGCCAAGATTTCGGCGGGATCCTCTCCTACGAGCAGTACTTC.

The chain links TRBV10-3 to TRBJ2-5; 14 bases align to TRBD2. The CDR3 sequence is 16 residues long. The germline CDR1 and CDR2 sequences are ENHRY and SYGVKD. V lost 8 bases and J lost 5; bases outside the gene matches: 10. Written as DNA, the CDR3 is TGTGCCATCGGTTCGACTAGCGGGAGGGCCGGGGAGACCCAGTACTTC. Protein sequence: CAIGSTSGRAGETQYF.

This clone was counted only a few times. This sequence joins TRBV7-2 and TRBJ1-1; D gene uncertain. Trimming shortened V by 1 base and J by 1 base, and 4 bases separated the two germline ends. Germline V lookup: CDR1 SGHTA, CDR2 FQGNSA. The CDR3 is made up of 13 amino acids. DNA of the CDR3: TGTGCCAGCAGCTTAGTAAAGAACACTGAAGCTTTCTTT. Translated, it gives CASSLVKNTEAFF.

This clone showed up just a few times. V and J are TRBV11-2 and TRBJ2-1; D gene uncertain. Trimming shortened V by 5 bases and J by 8 bases, and 7 bases separated the two germline ends. Looked up from germline, CDR1 is SGHAT and CDR2 is FQNNGV. This CDR3 spans 11 amino acids. The CDR3 coding sequence is TGTGCCAGCAGCCTCCTGGATGAGCAGTTCTTC. Translation gives CASSLLDEQFF.

The chain has TRBV4-3 and TRBJ1-1, with a tentative D call TRBD1 (6 bases). V dropped 0 bases and J dropped 8 bases, with 10 bases sitting between them. CDR1 LGHNA and CDR2 YSLEER come from the germline V gene. This CDR3 contains 13 residues. CDR3 in amino acids: CASSQDSDREAFF. The CDR3 DNA follows: TGCGCCAGCAGCCAAGACTCCGACAGGGAAGCTTTCTTT.

The CDR3 loop is CASSQGLAGAREQFF. The CDR3 DNA reads as TGCGCCAGCAGCCAAGGACTAGCGGGAGCCCGGGAGCAGTTCTTC. The chain employs TRBV4-3 and TRBJ2-1, with 12 bases that match TRBD2. Looked up from germline, CDR1 is LGHNA and CDR2 is YSLEER. With 1 base clipped from V and 10 bases from J, the junction kept 5 bases outside the gene matches. The CDR3 runs to 15 residues.

V gene TRBV7-2 combines with J gene TRBJ2-3, with 8 bases fitting TRBD2. CDR1 and CDR2 from the germline V gene are SGHTA and FQGNSA. The CDR3 loop spans 14 amino acids. Trimming removed 5 bases from V and 5 bases from J; junction bases left unmatched: 6. CDR3 protein: CASSQAGGGDTQYF. The CDR3 DNA follows: TGTGCCAGCAGCCAAGCCGGGGGGGGAGATACGCAGTATTTT.

The chain has TRBV10-3 and TRBJ2-3; 7 bases agree with TRBD2. With 6 bases clipped from V and 0 bases from J, the junction kept 9 bases outside the gene matches. The CDR3 length is 16 residues. From germline, CDR1 is ENHRY and CDR2 SYGVKD. This CDR3 reads CAISHGGTTSTDTQYF. CDR3 DNA sequence: TGTGCCATCAGCCACGGGGGGACCACTAGCACAGATACGCAGTATTTT.

In its sample, this clone was seen once. The CDR3 nucleotides read TGTGCCAGCAGTTTTTTGGTGAGGGGAGGGCCGGGCGGGGAGCTGTTTTTT. It codes for CASSFLVRGGPGGELFF. The chain joins TRBV27 to TRBJ2-2; 7 nucleotides match TRBD2. The CDR3 has 17 residues. The germline CDR1 and CDR2 sequences are MNHEY and SMNVEV (reference sequence). V dropped 3 bases and J dropped 7; count of bases not matched to a gene: 14.

CDR3 sequence: CASSQDFNRFSYGYTF. The CDR3 DNA sequence: TGCGCCAGCAGCCAAGACTTCAACAGGTTTTCCTATGGCTACACCTTC. V usage is TRBV4-3 and J usage is TRBJ1-2, with D possibly matching TRBD1 (5 bases). Germline V CDR1 and CDR2: LGHNA, YSLEER. Trimming took off 0 bases at V and 4 bases at J, with 15 bases between the two ends. The length of the CDR3 is 16 residues.

This clone has more than one count but fewer than ten. This chain joins TRBV30 and TRBJ1-2, with D possibly TRBD1 on 5 matching bases. CDR1 and CDR2 (germline): GTSNPN, SVGIG (reference sequence). The CDR3 loop spans 15 amino acids. V lost 2 bases and J lost 6, with 19 bases in between. The CDR3 sequence: CAWSLSGTISHGYTF. In DNA form, the CDR3 reads TGTGCCTGGAGTCTATCCGGGACCATTAGCCATGGCTACACCTTC.

The chain combines TRBV6-9 with TRBJ2-7; D unresolved. The CDR3 length is 14 residues. Germline V lookup: CDR1 MNHGY, CDR2 SVAAGI. The V gene lost 4 bases and the J gene lost 0 bases, with 10 bases spanning the gap. The CDR3 bases are TGTGCCAGCAGTTCCCGGCGCGCCTCCTACGAGCAGTACTTC. It codes for CASSSRRASYEQYF.